In its sample, the clone carrying this T cell receptor beta chain was seen a few times. The antigen is unknown. TCRdb re-called the reads with MiXCR, one entry per CDR3 protein. The data hold about a million distinct CDR3 sequences, with approximately 31% observed a single time. This entry comes from a study of T cell repertoires in cytomegalovirus infection. General study findings and limits: Frequencies of public TCR beta families were cumulated, and this identified carriers of CMV plus the relevant HLA. The ex vivo response showed dominance by HLA-C-restricted CMV-specific TCR beta clonotypes.

Losses at the gene ends were 5 bases for V and 4 bases for J; bases not matched to a gene: 8. The CDR3 is 16 amino acids. The sequencing here drew on cultured CD8+ T cells from PBMCs, taken from culture after CMV antigen stimulation. This rearrangement joins TRBV12-3 or TRBV12-4 to TRBJ2-2; 9 positions agree with TRBD1. The origin of this receptor is a human donor in good health (CMV status not recorded). Some clones in this sample may be carry-over from other donors' samples. CDR3 bases: TGTGCCAGCAGTCCCCTGGGACAGGGAGTCACCGGGGAGCTGTTTTTT. Encoded protein: CASSPLGQGVTGELFF.